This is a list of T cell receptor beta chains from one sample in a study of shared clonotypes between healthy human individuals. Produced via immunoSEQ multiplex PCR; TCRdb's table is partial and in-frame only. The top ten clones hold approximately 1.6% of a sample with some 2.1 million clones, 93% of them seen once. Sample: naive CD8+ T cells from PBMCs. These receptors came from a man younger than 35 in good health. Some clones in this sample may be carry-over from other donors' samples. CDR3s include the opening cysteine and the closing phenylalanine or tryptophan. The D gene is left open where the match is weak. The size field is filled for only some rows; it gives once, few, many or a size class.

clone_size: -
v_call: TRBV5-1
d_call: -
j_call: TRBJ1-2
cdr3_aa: CASSLDGGYGYTF
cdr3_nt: TGCGCCAGCAGCTTGGATGGCGGCTATGGCTACACCTTC

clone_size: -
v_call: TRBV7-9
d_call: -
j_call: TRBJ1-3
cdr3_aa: CASSLIPGSSGNTIYF
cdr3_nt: TGTGCCAGCAGCTTAATCCCGGGGTCGTCTGGAAACACCATATATTTT

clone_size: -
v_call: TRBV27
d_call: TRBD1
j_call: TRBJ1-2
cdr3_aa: CASSFDRGANYGYTF
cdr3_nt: TGTGCCAGCAGTTTCGACAGGGGAGCTAACTATGGCTACACCTTC

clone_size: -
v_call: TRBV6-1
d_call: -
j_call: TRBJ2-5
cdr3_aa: CASSDRWVQETQYF
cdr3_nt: TGTGCCAGCAGTGATCGGTGGGTTCAGGAGACCCAGTACTTC

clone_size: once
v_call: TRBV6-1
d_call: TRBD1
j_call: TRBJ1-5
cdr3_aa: CASSVQSGGSYSNQPQHF
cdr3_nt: TGTGCCAGCAGTGTCCAGTCAGGGGGCTCCTATAGCAATCAGCCCCAGCATTTT

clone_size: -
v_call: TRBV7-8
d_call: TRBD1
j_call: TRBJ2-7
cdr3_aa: CASSLDRGPFYEQYF
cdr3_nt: TGTGCCAGCAGCTTAGACAGGGGTCCCTTCTACGAGCAGTACTTC

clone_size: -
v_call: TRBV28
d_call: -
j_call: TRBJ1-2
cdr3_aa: CASSLSQSTNYGYTF
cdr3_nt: TGTGCCAGCAGTTTATCACAGTCTACTAACTATGGCTACACCTTC

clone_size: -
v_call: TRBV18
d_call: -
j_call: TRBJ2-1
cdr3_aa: CASSPNRLPSYNEQFF
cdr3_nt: TGTGCCAGCTCTCCAAACAGGTTACCCTCCTACAATGAGCAGTTCTTC

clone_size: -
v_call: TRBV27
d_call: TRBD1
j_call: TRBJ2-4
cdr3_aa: CASSFGGQGIFRENIQYF
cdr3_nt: TGTGCCAGCAGTTTCGGGGGACAGGGGATTTTTCGCGAAAACATTCAGTACTTC

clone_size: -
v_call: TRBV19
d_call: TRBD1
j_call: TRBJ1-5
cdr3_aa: CASSTPTGVYSNQPQHF
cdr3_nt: TGTGCCAGTAGTACCCCCACAGGGGTTTATAGCAATCAGCCCCAGCATTTT

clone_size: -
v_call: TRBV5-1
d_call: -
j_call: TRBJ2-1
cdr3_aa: CASSLEGNEQFF
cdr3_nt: TGCGCCAGCAGCTTGGAAGGCAATGAGCAGTTCTTC

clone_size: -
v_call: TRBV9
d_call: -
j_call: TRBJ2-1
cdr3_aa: CASTPGGEAYNEQFF
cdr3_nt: TGTGCCAGCACCCCAGGGGGGGAGGCCTACAATGAGCAGTTCTTC

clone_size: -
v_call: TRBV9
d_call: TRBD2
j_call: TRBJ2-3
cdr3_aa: CASSGALAGGTTDTQYF
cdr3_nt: TGTGCCAGCAGCGGTGCTCTAGCGGGAGGGACCACAGATACGCAGTATTTT

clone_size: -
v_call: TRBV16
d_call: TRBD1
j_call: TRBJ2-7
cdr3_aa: CASSQYTGQGFYEQYF
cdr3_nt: TGTGCCAGCAGCCAATATACAGGACAGGGGTTCTACGAGCAGTACTTC

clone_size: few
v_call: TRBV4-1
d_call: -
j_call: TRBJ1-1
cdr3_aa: CASSQADRQAEAFF
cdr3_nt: TGCGCCAGCAGCCAAGCTGACAGGCAAGCTGAAGCTTTCTTT

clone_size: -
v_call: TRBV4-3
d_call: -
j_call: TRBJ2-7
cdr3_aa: CASSQGTKAGQTYEQYF
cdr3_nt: TGCGCCAGCAGCCAAGGAACAAAAGCGGGACAAACCTACGAGCAGTACTTC

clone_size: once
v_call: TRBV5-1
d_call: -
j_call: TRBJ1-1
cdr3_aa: CASSSRGTANTEAFF
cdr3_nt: TGCGCCAGCAGCTCTAGGGGGACGGCGAACACTGAAGCTTTCTTT

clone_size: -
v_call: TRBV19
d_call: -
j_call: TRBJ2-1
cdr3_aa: CASSLTGWNEQFF
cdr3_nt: TGTGCCAGTAGTTTGACAGGTTGGAATGAGCAGTTCTTC

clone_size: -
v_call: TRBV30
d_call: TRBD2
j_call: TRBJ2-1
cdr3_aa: CAWSPISGYGEQFF
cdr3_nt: TGTGCCTGGAGTCCGATTAGCGGGTACGGTGAGCAGTTCTTC

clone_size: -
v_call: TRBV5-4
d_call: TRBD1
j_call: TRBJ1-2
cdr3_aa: CASSPGGHRGLDPFSFLTF
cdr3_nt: TGTGCCAGCAGCCCCGGCGGGCACAGGGGGCTGGACCCGTTCTCCTTTTTGACCTTC

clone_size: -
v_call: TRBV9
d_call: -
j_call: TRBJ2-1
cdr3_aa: CASSPRDTYNEQFF
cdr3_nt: TGTGCCAGCAGCCCCCGGGACACTTACAATGAGCAGTTCTTC

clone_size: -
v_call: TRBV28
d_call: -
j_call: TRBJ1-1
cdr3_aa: CASHIRGGIAEAFF
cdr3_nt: TGTGCCAGCCACATCAGGGGAGGGATCGCTGAAGCTTTCTTT

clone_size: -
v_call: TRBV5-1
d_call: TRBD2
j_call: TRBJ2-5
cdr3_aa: CASSSGRNETQYF
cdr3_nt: TGCGCCAGCAGCAGCGGGAGGAACGAGACCCAGTACTTC

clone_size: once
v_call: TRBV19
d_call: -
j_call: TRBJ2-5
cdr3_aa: CASRAQETQYF
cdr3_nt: TGTGCCAGTAGGGCACAAGAGACCCAGTACTTC

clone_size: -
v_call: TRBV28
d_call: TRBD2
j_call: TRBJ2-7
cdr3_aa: CASSLGTSGAEQYF
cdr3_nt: TGTGCCAGCAGTCTAGGGACTAGCGGGGCCGAGCAGTACTTC

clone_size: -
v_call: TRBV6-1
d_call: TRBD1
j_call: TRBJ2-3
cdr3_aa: CASSEGTGASTDTQYF
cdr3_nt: TGTGCCAGCAGTGAGGGGACAGGGGCTAGCACAGATACGCAGTATTTT

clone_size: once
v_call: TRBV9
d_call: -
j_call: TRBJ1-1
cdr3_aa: CASSPSYGGVTEAFF
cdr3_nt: TGTGCCAGCAGCCCGAGTTACGGGGGCGTGACTGAAGCTTTCTTT

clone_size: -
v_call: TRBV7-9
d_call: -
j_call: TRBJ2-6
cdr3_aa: CASSFSVETTRANVLTF
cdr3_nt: TGTGCCAGCAGCTTTAGCGTTGAGACAACTAGGGCCAACGTCCTGACTTTC

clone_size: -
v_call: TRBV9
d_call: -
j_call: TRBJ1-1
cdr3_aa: CASSPPTGVSEAFF
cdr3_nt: TGTGCCAGCAGCCCGCCGACGGGGGTATCTGAAGCTTTCTTT

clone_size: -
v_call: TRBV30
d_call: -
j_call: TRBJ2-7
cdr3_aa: CAWRAQGAYEQYF
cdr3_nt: TGTGCCTGGAGAGCTCAGGGAGCCTACGAGCAGTACTTC

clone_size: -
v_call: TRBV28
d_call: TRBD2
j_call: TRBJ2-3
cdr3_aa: CASSLALGTSGSADTQYF
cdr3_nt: TGTGCCAGCAGTTTAGCCCTAGGGACTAGCGGGAGTGCAGATACGCAGTATTTT

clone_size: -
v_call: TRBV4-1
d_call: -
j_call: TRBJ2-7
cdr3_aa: CASSQDAGTREQYF
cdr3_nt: TGCGCCAGCAGCCAGGACGCCGGGACTCGCGAGCAGTACTTC

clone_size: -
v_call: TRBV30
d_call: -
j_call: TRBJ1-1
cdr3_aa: CAWSPANTEAFF
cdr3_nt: TGTGCCTGGAGTCCGGCGAACACTGAAGCTTTCTTT

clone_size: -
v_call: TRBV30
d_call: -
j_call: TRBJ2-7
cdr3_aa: CAFLRQELPYEQYF
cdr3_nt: TGTGCCTTTCTGCGACAGGAACTTCCCTACGAGCAGTACTTC

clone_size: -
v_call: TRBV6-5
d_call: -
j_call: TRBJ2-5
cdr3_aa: CASSYSRARETQYF
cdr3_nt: TGTGCCAGCAGTTACTCGAGGGCGAGAGAGACCCAGTACTTC

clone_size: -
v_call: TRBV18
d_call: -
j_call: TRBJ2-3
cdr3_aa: CASSQVTDTQYF
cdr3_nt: TGTGCCAGCTCACAGGTCACAGATACGCAGTATTTT

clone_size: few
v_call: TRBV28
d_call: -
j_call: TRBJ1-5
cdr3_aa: CASSEMGSNQPQHF
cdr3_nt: TGTGCCAGCAGTGAAATGGGCAGCAATCAGCCCCAGCATTTT

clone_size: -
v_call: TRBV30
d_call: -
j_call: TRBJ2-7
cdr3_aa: CAWSLWTVDYEQYF
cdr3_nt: TGTGCCTGGAGCCTGTGGACTGTCGACTACGAGCAGTACTTC

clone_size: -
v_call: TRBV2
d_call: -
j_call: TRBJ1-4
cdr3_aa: CASRGVLTTTNEKLFF
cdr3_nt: TGTGCCAGCAGGGGGGTCCTCACAACAACTAATGAAAAACTGTTTTTT